The T cell receptor (beta chain) described here comes from a study of T cells in Graves' hyperthyroidism and ophthalmopathy. Many counts were recorded for this clonotype. Amplification yielded TCR beta CDR3 regions, with RNA transcripts as the source. HTBI primers were used for first-round RT-PCR of the TCR CDR3. TCRdb independently ran MiXCR on the multiplex PCR reads; one entry per CDR3 protein. The table includes approximately 590,000 distinct CDR3 sequences, about 15% detected once. Clinical symptoms, serum thyroxine and TRAb, thyroid ultrasound and orbital computed tomography together formed the diagnostic basis. CDR1 is ENHRY and CDR2 is SYGVKD in the germline V gene. Trimming shortened V by 3 bases and J by 6 bases, and 15 bases separated the two germline ends. The CDR3 totals 15 residues.

Sample: blood. The chain links TRBV10-3 to TRBJ2-1, with TRBD2 as a possible D gene (5 bases). The TCR comes from a woman aged 25 to 39 with Graves' hyperthyroidism. CDR3 sequence (DNA): TGTGCCATCAGTGAAGTGGCGGGCTATTCCAATGAGCAGTTCTTC. Translated, it gives CAISEVAGYSNEQFF.